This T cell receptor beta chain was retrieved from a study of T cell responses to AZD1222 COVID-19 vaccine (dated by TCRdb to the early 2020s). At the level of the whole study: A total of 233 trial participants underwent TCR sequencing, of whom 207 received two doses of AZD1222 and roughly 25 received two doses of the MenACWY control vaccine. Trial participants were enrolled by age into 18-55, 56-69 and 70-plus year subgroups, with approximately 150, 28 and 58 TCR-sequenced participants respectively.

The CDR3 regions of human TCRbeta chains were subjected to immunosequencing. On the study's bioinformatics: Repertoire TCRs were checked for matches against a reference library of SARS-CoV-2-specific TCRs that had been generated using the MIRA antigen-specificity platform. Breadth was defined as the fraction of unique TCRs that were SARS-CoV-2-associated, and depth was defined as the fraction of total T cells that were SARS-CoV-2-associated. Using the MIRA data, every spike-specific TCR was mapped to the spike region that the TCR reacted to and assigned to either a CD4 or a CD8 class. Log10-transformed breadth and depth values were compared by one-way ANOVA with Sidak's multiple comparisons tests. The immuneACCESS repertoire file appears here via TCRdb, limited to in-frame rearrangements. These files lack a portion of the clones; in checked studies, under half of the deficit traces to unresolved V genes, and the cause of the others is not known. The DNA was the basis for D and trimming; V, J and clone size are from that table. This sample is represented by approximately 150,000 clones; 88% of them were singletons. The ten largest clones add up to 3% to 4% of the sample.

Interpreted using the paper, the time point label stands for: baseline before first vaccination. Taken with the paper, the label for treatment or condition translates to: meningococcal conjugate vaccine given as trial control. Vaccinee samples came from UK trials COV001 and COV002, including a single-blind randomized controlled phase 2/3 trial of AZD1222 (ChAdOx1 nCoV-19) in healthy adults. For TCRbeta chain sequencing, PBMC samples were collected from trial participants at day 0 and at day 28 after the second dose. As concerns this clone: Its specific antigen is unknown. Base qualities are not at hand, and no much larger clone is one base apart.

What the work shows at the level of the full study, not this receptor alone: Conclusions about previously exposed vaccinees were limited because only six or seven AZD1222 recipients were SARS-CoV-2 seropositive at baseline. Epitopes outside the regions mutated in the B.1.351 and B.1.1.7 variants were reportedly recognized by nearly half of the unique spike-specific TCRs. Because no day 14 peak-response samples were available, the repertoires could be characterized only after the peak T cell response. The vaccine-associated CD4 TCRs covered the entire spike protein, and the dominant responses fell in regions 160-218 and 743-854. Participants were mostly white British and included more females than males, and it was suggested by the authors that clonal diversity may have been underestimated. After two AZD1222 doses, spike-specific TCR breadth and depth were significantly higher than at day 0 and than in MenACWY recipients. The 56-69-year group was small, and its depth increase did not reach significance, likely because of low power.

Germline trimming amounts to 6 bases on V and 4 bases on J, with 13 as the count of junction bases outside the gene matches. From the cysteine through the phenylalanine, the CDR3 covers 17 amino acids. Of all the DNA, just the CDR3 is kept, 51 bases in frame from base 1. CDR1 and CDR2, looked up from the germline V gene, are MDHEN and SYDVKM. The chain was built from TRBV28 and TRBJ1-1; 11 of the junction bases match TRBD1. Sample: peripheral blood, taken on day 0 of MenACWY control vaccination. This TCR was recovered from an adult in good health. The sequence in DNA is TGTGCCAGCAGGGATAGACCGGGACAGGGGGTGGGCACTGAAGCTTTCTTT. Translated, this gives CASRDRPGQGVGTEAFF.